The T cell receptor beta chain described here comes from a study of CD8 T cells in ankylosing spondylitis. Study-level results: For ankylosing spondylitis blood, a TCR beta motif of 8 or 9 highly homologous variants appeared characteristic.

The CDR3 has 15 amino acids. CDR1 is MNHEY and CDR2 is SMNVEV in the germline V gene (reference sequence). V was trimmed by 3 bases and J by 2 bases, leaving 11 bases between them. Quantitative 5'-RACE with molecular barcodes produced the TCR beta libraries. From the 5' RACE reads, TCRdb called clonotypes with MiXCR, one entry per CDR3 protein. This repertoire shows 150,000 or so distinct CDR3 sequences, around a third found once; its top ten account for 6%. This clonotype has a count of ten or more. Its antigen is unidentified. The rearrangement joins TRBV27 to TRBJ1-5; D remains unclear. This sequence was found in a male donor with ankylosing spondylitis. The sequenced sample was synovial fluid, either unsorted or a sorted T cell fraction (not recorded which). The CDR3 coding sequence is TGTGCCAGCAGTTTCTCAGGCCTAGGCAATCAGCCCCAGCATTTT. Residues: CASSFSGLGNQPQHF.